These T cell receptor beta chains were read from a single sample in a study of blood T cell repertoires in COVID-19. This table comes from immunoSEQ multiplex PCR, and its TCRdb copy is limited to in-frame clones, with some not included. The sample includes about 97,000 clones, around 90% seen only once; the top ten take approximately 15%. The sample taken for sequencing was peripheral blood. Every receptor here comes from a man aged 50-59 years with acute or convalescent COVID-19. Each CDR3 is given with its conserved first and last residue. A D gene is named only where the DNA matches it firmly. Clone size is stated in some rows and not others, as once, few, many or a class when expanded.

CDR3: CASSSRASGGADEQYF
DNA: TGTGCCAGCAGCTCCCGGGCTAGCGGGGGGGCTGACGAGCAGTACTTC
D: TRBD2
V: TRBV7-2
size: .
J: TRBJ2-7

CDR3: CASSPDKTSGNTIYF
DNA: TGTGCCAGCAGCCCGGACAAGACCTCTGGAAACACCATATATTTT
D: .
V: TRBV5-5
size: .
J: TRBJ1-3

CDR3: CATSLTGPSTDTQYF
DNA: TGTGCCACCAGCTTGACAGGGCCTAGCACAGATACGCAGTATTTT
D: TRBD1
V: TRBV15
size: .
J: TRBJ2-3

CDR3: CSAAGQGVEQYF
DNA: TGCAGCGCTGCGGGACAGGGTGTCGAGCAGTACTTC
D: TRBD1
V: TRBV29-1
size: .
J: TRBJ2-7

CDR3: CASSYDSGGGNEQFF
DNA: TGCGCCAGCAGCTATGACAGCGGGGGAGGGAATGAGCAGTTCTTC
D: TRBD2
V: TRBV4-1
size: .
J: TRBJ2-1

CDR3: CASSEQASNEKLFF
DNA: TGCGCCAGCAGTGAGCAGGCGTCTAATGAAAAACTGTTTTTT
D: .
V: TRBV10-2
size: once
J: TRBJ1-4

CDR3: CASSLGGTSREQFF
DNA: TGTGCCAGCAGCTTAGGGGGGACTAGTCGCGAGCAGTTCTTC
D: TRBD2
V: TRBV7-8
size: .
J: TRBJ2-1

CDR3: CASSQGAGYTF
DNA: TGTGCCAGCAGTCAAGGGGCGGGCTACACCTTC
D: .
V: TRBV12-3/TRBV12-4
size: .
J: TRBJ1-2

CDR3: CASSRDSDYGYTF
DNA: TGCGCCAGCAGTCGGGACAGCGACTATGGCTACACCTTC
D: TRBD1
V: TRBV5-1
size: .
J: TRBJ1-2

CDR3: CASSLERLAVGDEQFF
DNA: TGTGCCAGCAGCTTAGAGAGACTAGCGGTAGGGGATGAGCAGTTCTTC
D: TRBD2
V: TRBV7-8
size: .
J: TRBJ2-1

CDR3: CASWASGGPTQGTQYF
DNA: TGTGCCAGTTGGGCCAGCGGGGGGCCTACGCAGGGTACGCAGTATTTT
D: TRBD2
V: TRBV19
size: .
J: TRBJ2-3

CDR3: CATRRGGGTGELFF
DNA: TGTGCCACCCGGAGGGGGGGCGGCACCGGGGAGCTGTTTTTT
D: .
V: TRBV7-3
size: .
J: TRBJ2-2

CDR3: CASSPRGTLADYGYTF
DNA: TGTGCCAGCTCCCCAAGGGGGACCCTCGCCGACTATGGCTACACCTTC
D: .
V: TRBV18
size: .
J: TRBJ1-2

CDR3: CASSLRQGAAFF
DNA: TGTGCCAGCAGCCTTAGACAGGGGGCGGCTTTCTTT
D: TRBD1
V: TRBV3-1/TRBV3-2
size: .
J: TRBJ1-1

CDR3: CASSNAGQGGTGELFF
DNA: TGTGCCAGCAGTAATGCGGGACAGGGGGGAACCGGGGAGCTGTTTTTT
D: TRBD1
V: TRBV28
size: .
J: TRBJ2-2

CDR3: CASSMGQIYEQYF
DNA: TGTGCCAGTAGTATGGGACAGATCTACGAGCAGTACTTC
D: TRBD1
V: TRBV19
size: .
J: TRBJ2-7

CDR3: CASSIQGITYNSPLHF
DNA: TGTGCCAGTAGTATACAGGGGATCACCTATAATTCACCCCTCCACTTT
D: .
V: TRBV19
size: once
J: TRBJ1-6

CDR3: CASSLDNDSPLHF
DNA: TGTGCCAGCAGCTTAGACAATGATTCACCCCTCCACTTT
D: .
V: TRBV7-9
size: .
J: TRBJ1-6

CDR3: CASSRGTGERTEAFF
DNA: TGTGCCAGCAGCAGGGGGACAGGGGAGAGAACTGAAGCTTTCTTT
D: .
V: TRBV21-1
size: .
J: TRBJ1-1

CDR3: CASNHGQGGVQETQYF
DNA: TGTGCCAGCAACCATGGACAGGGAGGGGTCCAAGAGACCCAGTACTTC
D: .
V: TRBV28
size: .
J: TRBJ2-5

CDR3: CASSQDRSRNTEAFF
DNA: TGTGCCAGCAGCCAAGATAGGAGCAGGAACACTGAAGCTTTCTTT
D: .
V: TRBV3-1/TRBV3-2
size: .
J: TRBJ1-1

CDR3: CASSLWRGNEQFF
DNA: TGTGCCAGCAGTTTATGGCGGGGGAATGAGCAGTTCTTC
D: TRBD2
V: TRBV27
size: .
J: TRBJ2-1

CDR3: CASSNTGTGRTGGYTF
DNA: TGTGCCAGCTCAAATACCGGGACAGGTCGAACCGGGGGCTACACCTTC
D: TRBD1
V: TRBV18
size: .
J: TRBJ1-2

CDR3: CASSKDRGNQPQHF
DNA: TGCGCCAGCAGCAAGGACAGGGGCAATCAGCCCCAGCATTTT
D: TRBD1
V: TRBV10-2
size: .
J: TRBJ1-5

CDR3: CASSRATGSEETQYF
DNA: TGTGCCAGCTCACGCGCGACAGGGTCGGAAGAGACCCAGTACTTC
D: TRBD1
V: TRBV18
size: .
J: TRBJ2-5

CDR3: CASSPRGSGELFF
DNA: TGTGCCAGCTCACCCAGGGGTTCCGGGGAGCTGTTTTTT
D: .
V: TRBV18
size: .
J: TRBJ2-2

CDR3: CASSLRGRVANVLTF
DNA: TGTGCCAGCAGTTTAAGGGGGCGCGTGGCCAACGTCCTGACTTTC
D: TRBD1
V: TRBV28
size: .
J: TRBJ2-6

CDR3: CASSQDVGGEADTQYF
DNA: TGCGCCAGCAGCCAAGATGTCGGAGGGGAGGCAGATACGCAGTATTTT
D: .
V: TRBV4-3
size: .
J: TRBJ2-3

CDR3: CASRSTGSAEQYF
DNA: TGTGCCAGCCGATCGACAGGGTCGGCCGAGCAGTACTTC
D: TRBD1
V: TRBV18
size: .
J: TRBJ2-7

CDR3: CASSLDREINTEAFF
DNA: TGCGCCAGCAGCCTCGACCGGGAAATAAACACTGAAGCTTTCTTT
D: .
V: TRBV4-1
size: .
J: TRBJ1-1

CDR3: CSVGTGQGSDTQYF
DNA: TGCAGCGTCGGCACTGGACAGGGATCAGATACGCAGTATTTT
D: TRBD1
V: TRBV29-1
size: .
J: TRBJ2-3

CDR3: CASSQGALGNQPQHF
DNA: TGTGCCAGCTCACAGGGGGCGCTGGGCAATCAGCCCCAGCATTTT
D: TRBD1
V: TRBV18
size: .
J: TRBJ1-5

CDR3: CASSMGLKNEKLFF
DNA: TGTGCCAGTAGTATGGGGCTAAAAAATGAAAAACTGTTTTTT
D: .
V: TRBV19
size: .
J: TRBJ1-4

CDR3: CASSIVGTNYGYTF
DNA: TGTGCCAGTAGTATAGTCGGGACAAACTATGGCTACACCTTC
D: .
V: TRBV19
size: .
J: TRBJ1-2

CDR3: CASRTAGLYEQYF
DNA: TGTGCCAGCAGGACTGCCGGTTTGTACGAGCAGTACTTC
D: .
V: TRBV6-5
size: .
J: TRBJ2-7

CDR3: CSVAGTANTGELFF
DNA: TGCAGCGTTGCCGGGACAGCCAACACCGGGGAGCTGTTTTTT
D: TRBD1
V: TRBV29-1
size: .
J: TRBJ2-2

CDR3: CASSLRQGSQPQHF
DNA: TGTGCCAGCAGTTTAAGACAGGGAAGTCAGCCCCAGCATTTT
D: TRBD1
V: TRBV27
size: .
J: TRBJ1-5

CDR3: CASTDRFDQPQHF
DNA: TGTGCCAGCACCGACAGGTTTGATCAGCCCCAGCATTTT
D: .
V: TRBV6-5
size: .
J: TRBJ1-5

CDR3: CASSQDWAGNQPQHF
DNA: TGCGCCAGCAGCCAAGATTGGGCAGGGAATCAGCCCCAGCATTTT
D: .
V: TRBV4-3
size: .
J: TRBJ1-5

CDR3: CASIKDRGKTEAFF
DNA: TGTGCCAGCATCAAGGACAGGGGCAAAACTGAAGCTTTCTTT
D: TRBD1
V: TRBV28
size: .
J: TRBJ1-1

CDR3: CASSFDEGVSYNEQFF
DNA: TGTGCCAGCAGCTTTGATGAGGGGGTATCCTACAATGAGCAGTTCTTC
D: .
V: TRBV5-4
size: .
J: TRBJ2-1

CDR3: CASSLSSGGADTQYF
DNA: TGTGCCAGCAGTTTATCGTCGGGGGGGGCAGATACGCAGTATTTT
D: TRBD2
V: TRBV27
size: .
J: TRBJ2-3

CDR3: CASKKSEEEAFF
DNA: TGTGCCAGCAAAAAGTCGGAGGAGGAAGCTTTCTTT
D: .
V: TRBV2
size: .
J: TRBJ1-1

CDR3: CASSEARGNSPLHF
DNA: TGTGCCAGCAGTGAAGCCAGGGGTAATTCACCCCTCCACTTT
D: .
V: TRBV2
size: .
J: TRBJ1-6

CDR3: CASSQDLSGGTEAFF
DNA: TGTGCCAGCAGCCAGGACCTCTCAGGGGGCACTGAAGCTTTCTTT
D: TRBD1
V: TRBV4-2
size: .
J: TRBJ1-1

CDR3: CASTPGFSYEQYF
DNA: TGTGCCAGTACTCCAGGGTTCTCCTACGAGCAGTACTTC
D: .
V: TRBV19
size: .
J: TRBJ2-7

CDR3: CASSFRVNQPQHF
DNA: TGTGCCAGCAGTTTCAGGGTAAATCAGCCCCAGCATTTT
D: .
V: TRBV6-5
size: once
J: TRBJ1-5

CDR3: CASSGATGSSEKLFF
DNA: TGTGCCAGCAGTGGAGCGACAGGGTCCAGTGAAAAACTGTTTTTT
D: TRBD1
V: TRBV6-1
size: .
J: TRBJ1-4

CDR3: CASTIRGGTDTQYF
DNA: TGTGCCAGCACTATCCGGGGGGGCACAGATACGCAGTATTTT
D: TRBD2
V: TRBV27
size: .
J: TRBJ2-3

CDR3: CASTELEGDSGPLNYGYTF
DNA: TGTGCCAGCACCGAACTAGAAGGGGACAGTGGACCACTTAACTATGGCTACACCTTC
D: .
V: TRBV21-1
size: .
J: TRBJ1-2

CDR3: CASSLGTGGFYEQYF
DNA: TGTGCCAGCAGTTTAGGGACAGGGGGTTTCTACGAGCAGTACTTC
D: TRBD1
V: TRBV27
size: .
J: TRBJ2-7